This T cell receptor beta chain is drawn from a study of blood T cell repertoires in COVID-19 (dated by TCRdb to between 2020 and 2021). With regard to the full study: Samples covering the acute and convalescent phases of COVID-19 were provided by collaborators in the United States, Italy and Spain. The prospective study material was composed of cDNA or gDNA derived from T cells, B-cell-depleted T cells, or PBMCs. Subjects who had been exposed to COVID-19, were actively infected with it, or had recovered from it provided the deeply sampled blood TCRbeta repertoires that made up the dataset. The repertoires were made available in a free public database intended to serve as a resource for research on the immune response to SARS-CoV-2. The samples were drawn from the first 160 participants of the ongoing ImmuneRACE study and from under 1,500 subjects provided by 6 global collaborators. The sample metadata nearly always contained a de-identified subject ID, COVID-19 status, age in years and sex. Where available, HLA class I and class II types were taken from metadata supplied by the sample provider and were not determined by assay-based typing. Study-level results and caveats: The amount of clinical and demographic metadata varied by source and participant and was provided uncurated.

Taken from cysteine to phenylalanine, the CDR3 has 13 residues. Just CDR3 DNA is preserved here, 39 bases in frame from base 1. V was cut back by 5 bases and J by 5 bases, leaving a gap of 12 bases between them. Via the germline V gene (reference sequence), CDR1 is LNHDA and CDR2 SQIVND. TCRbeta CDR3 regions were amplified from genomic DNA by means of the immunoSEQ Assay, a bias-controlled multiplex PCR. From the authors' description of their analysis: The number of nucleated cells in each sample was estimated by amplification of reference gene primers within the assay. To quantify the absolute abundance of each unique TCRbeta CDR3 rearrangement, sequence reads were collapsed and filtered. For each sample, productive Simpson clonality was calculated as the square root of Simpson's diversity index across productive rearrangements. The source is immuneACCESS, and TCRdb retained only in-frame sequences with V and J called. Part of the clones is not carried over; for the studies checked, unresolved V genes explain less than half of this, and the remainder is unexplained. V and J calls and clone size follow that table, whereas D and trimming were derived from the DNA. The sample yields approximately 240,000 clones; approximately 84% were counted once. The ten largest clones represent 3% to 3.5% of the sample.

Samples from volunteer blood donors who had recovered from COVID-19 were contributed by a second Seattle source. Each collaborating institution followed its own protocols to collect whole blood in K2EDTA tubes. For TCRbeta analysis, collaborators shipped samples in one of three forms: frozen whole blood, isolated PBMCs, or DNA extracted from either of those sample types. With respect to this clone: Its antigen is not yet known. No clone much larger than this one lies a single base away; base qualities are absent.

Sequencing was done on a sample of peripheral blood. This clonotype originated in a woman in her thirties who had recovered from COVID-19. Rearrangement joined TRBV19 to TRBJ1-1; the D gene lacks a confident call. In nucleotides, the sequence is TGTGCCAGTAGTGCAACAGATGATACTGAAGCTTTCTTT. Its amino acids are CASSATDDTEAFF.